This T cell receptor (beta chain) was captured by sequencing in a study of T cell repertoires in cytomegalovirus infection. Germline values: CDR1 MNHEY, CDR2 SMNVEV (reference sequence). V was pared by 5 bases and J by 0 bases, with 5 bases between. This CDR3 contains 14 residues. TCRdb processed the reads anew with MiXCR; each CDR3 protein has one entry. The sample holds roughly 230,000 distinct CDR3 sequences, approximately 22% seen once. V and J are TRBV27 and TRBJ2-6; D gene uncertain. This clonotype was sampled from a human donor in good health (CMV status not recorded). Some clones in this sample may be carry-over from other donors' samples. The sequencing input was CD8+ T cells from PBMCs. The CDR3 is CASSIISGANVLTF. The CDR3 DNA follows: TGTGCCAGCAGTATTATCTCTGGGGCCAACGTCCTGACTTTC.